Listed below are T cell receptor beta chains from one sample, sequenced in a study of shared clonotypes between healthy human individuals. The protocol was immunoSEQ multiplex PCR, while the TCRdb copy is restricted to in-frame clones and leaves out a portion. The top ten clones hold 0.4% to 0.55% of a sample with over a million clones, nearly 99% of them seen once. The source material was naive CD4+ T cells sorted from blood. The receptors here all came from a man younger than 45 in good health. Both conserved end residues are part of each CDR3. Each record gives: D gene, J gene, V gene, clone size, CDR3 DNA, CDR3 protein. A D gene is named only where the DNA matches it firmly. Size is omitted from some rows. Given values are once, few, many or a class for expanded clones.

NA	TRBJ1-2	TRBV11-1	once	TGTGCCAGCAGCTTATATAGACTGGAGGACCTCTATGGCTACACCTTC	CASSLYRLEDLYGYTF
TRBD2	TRBJ2-3	TRBV4-1	NA	TGCGCCAGCAGCCAGAAGACTAGCGGGAGAACAGATACGCAGTATTTT	CASSQKTSGRTDTQYF
TRBD2	TRBJ2-1	TRBV19	NA	TGTGCCAGTAGTATCAGGACTAGCGGAGAGCAGTTCTTC	CASSIRTSGEQFF
TRBD1	TRBJ2-1	TRBV18	NA	TGTGCCAGCTCACCGCGGGACAGGTTCAACAATGAGCAGTTCTTC	CASSPRDRFNNEQFF
NA	TRBJ2-3	TRBV11-2	NA	TGTGCCAGCAGCCTCGGGCCTAACACAGATACGCAGTATTTT	CASSLGPNTDTQYF
TRBD2	TRBJ2-1	TRBV7-6	NA	TGTGCCAGCAGCTTGCTAGCGGGAGGAAGCTCCTACAATGAGCAGTTCTTC	CASSLLAGGSSYNEQFF
NA	TRBJ2-7	TRBV28	NA	TGTGCCGCGAAGGACAGTCTACAGTCCTACGAGCAGTACTTC	CAAKDSLQSYEQYF
NA	TRBJ2-5	TRBV20-1	once	TGCAGCGGGACTGTACAAGAGACCCAGTACTTC	CSGTVQETQYF
NA	TRBJ2-1	TRBV19	NA	TGTGCCAGTAAACAACTAGATAACTACAATGAGCAGTTCTTC	CASKQLDNYNEQFF
TRBD1	TRBJ1-1	TRBV18	NA	TGTGCCAGCTCACCACCCAAAGGGGGCATTGAAGCTTTCTTT	CASSPPKGGIEAFF
NA	TRBJ2-3	TRBV29-1	NA	TGCAGCGTTGGAGGGATTTTTGGGGATACGCAGTATTTT	CSVGGIFGDTQYF
NA	TRBJ1-2	TRBV20-1	NA	TGCAGTGCTAGTGGGCAGGCCGGCTACACCTTC	CSASGQAGYTF
NA	TRBJ2-7	TRBV19	NA	TGTGCCAGTAGGAAAGACAGGATAACCTACGAGCAGTACTTC	CASRKDRITYEQYF
NA	TRBJ1-4	TRBV21-1	NA	TGTGCCAGCAGCGGCTCCAGGGGACTATCCTATGAAAAACTGTTTTTT	CASSGSRGLSYEKLFF
NA	TRBJ2-2	TRBV6-4	NA	TGTGCCAGCCGACGACCGAACACCGGGGAGCTGTTTTTT	CASRRPNTGELFF
NA	TRBJ1-5	TRBV4-1	NA	TGCGCCAGCAGCCAAGATTCGGCTGGGTGGCAGCCCCAGCATTTT	CASSQDSAGWQPQHF
TRBD2	TRBJ2-7	TRBV7-6	NA	TGTGCCAGCAGCCCGGGACTAGCGGGAGATCTGTACGAGCAGTACTTC	CASSPGLAGDLYEQYF
NA	TRBJ2-2	TRBV7-2	NA	TGTGCCAGCAGCTTAGCGAGGGTCGCTATAGGAGGTACCGGGGAGCTGTTTTTT	CASSLARVAIGGTGELFF
TRBD2	TRBJ2-3	TRBV2	NA	TGTGCCAGCAGTGAACCGGCTAGCGGGAATGGGGAGGGCACAGATACGCAGTATTTT	CASSEPASGNGEGTDTQYF
NA	TRBJ1-5	TRBV7-9	NA	TGTGCCAGCAGCTTAGCGTCCAGTCCCGGGGCCCAGCATTTT	CASSLASSPGAQHF
NA	TRBJ1-5	TRBV5-6	NA	TGTGCCAGCAGCTTGTTTAGGGGTGGGGCGGATCAGCCCCAGCATTTT	CASSLFRGGADQPQHF
NA	TRBJ2-7	TRBV2	few	TGTGCCAGCAGTGCAGGGTTGGGCTCCTACGAGCAGTACTTC	CASSAGLGSYEQYF
TRBD2	TRBJ2-7	TRBV10-2	once	TGCGCCAGCAGTGACCCCGAGGGACTAGCGGGCTACTCTTCGCCCTACGAGCAGTACTTC	CASSDPEGLAGYSSPYEQYF
NA	TRBJ1-4	TRBV5-1	NA	TGCGCCAGCAGCTTGGTAGAGGGTAATGAAAAACTGTTTTTT	CASSLVEGNEKLFF
NA	TRBJ2-7	TRBV11-2	NA	TGTGCCAGCAGCTTACATGGACGGACATCAACCTACGAGCAGTACTTC	CASSLHGRTSTYEQYF
NA	TRBJ2-7	TRBV4-1	NA	TGCGCCAGCAGCCAACCTTCGGCAGCTACCTACGAGCAGTACTTC	CASSQPSAATYEQYF
NA	TRBJ1-2	TRBV11-2	NA	TGTGCCAGCAGCTACCCCAGCGGGTTAGCTAACTATGGCTACACCTTC	CASSYPSGLANYGYTF
TRBD1	TRBJ2-1	TRBV2	once	TGTGCCAGCAGTGTACTAAAACTGACAGGGGGATCCTACAATGAGCAGTTCTTC	CASSVLKLTGGSYNEQFF
NA	TRBJ2-1	TRBV28	NA	TGTGCCAGCAGTTTATCGGTGGGAGCCAGCTACAATGAGCAGTTCTTC	CASSLSVGASYNEQFF
NA	TRBJ2-2	TRBV6-5	NA	TGTGCCAGCAGTTTCAGGGTAGTGACCGGGGAGCTGTTTTTT	CASSFRVVTGELFF
TRBD2	TRBJ2-1	TRBV5-1	NA	TGCGCCAGCAGCGTCGGACTAGCCTCCGCGGAGCAGTTCTTC	CASSVGLASAEQFF
NA	TRBJ1-4	TRBV5-1	NA	TGCGCCAGCAGCATCACCGGGACAACTAATGAAAAACTGTTTTTT	CASSITGTTNEKLFF